Listed below are T cell receptor beta chains from one sample, sequenced in a study of HIV-infected patients and healthy controls. MiXCR, run by TCRdb on the 5' RACE reads, gives a single entry per CDR3 protein. The data show more than 15,000 distinct CDR3 sequences, roughly a fifth seen once. Material for sequencing was CD8+ T cells from blood. The source is a human donor in good health. The CDR3 runs from the conserved cysteine through the conserved F or W. D genes are given only for firm matches. Not all rows give a size; the values are once, few, many and, for expanded clones, a class.

j_call clone_size v_call d_call cdr3_nt cdr3_aa
TRBJ2-2 many TRBV12-3/TRBV12-4 . TGTGCCAGCAGTTTAGGTGGGGGTCCGGGCACCGGGGAGCTGTTTTTT CASSLGGGPGTGELFF
TRBJ2-3 many TRBV7-6 . TGTGCCAGCAGCTTTTCCGGGACTTCAAGAGATACGCAGTATTTT CASSFSGTSRDTQYF
TRBJ2-3 few TRBV19 . TGTGCCAGTAGTATCGGCAGGGATGGAGATACGCAGTATTTT CASSIGRDGDTQYF
TRBJ2-6 few TRBV7-9 TRBD1 TGTGCCAGCAGCGTGACAGGGTTAGACTCTGGGGCCAACGTCCTGACTTTC CASSVTGLDSGANVLTF
TRBJ2-4 few TRBV10-2 . TGCGCCAGCAGTGTGGGTGGCGGCAAAAACATTCAGTACTTC CASSVGGGKNIQYF
TRBJ1-5 medium-sized TRBV7-2 . TGTGCCAGCAGCCTCCTGGCGGCTAGCAATCAGCCCCAGCATTTT CASSLLAASNQPQHF
TRBJ1-2 medium-sized TRBV3-1 . TGTGCCAGCAGCTCTCTCTATGGCTACACCTTC CASSSLYGYTF
TRBJ1-4 many TRBV14 TRBD1 TGTGCCAGCAGCCGGACAGGGTTCGAAAAACTGTTTTTT CASSRTGFEKLFF
TRBJ1-2 . TRBV6-2/TRBV6-3 . TGTGCCAGCAGCATATTGGGCGGACAGCGCTATGGCTACACCTTC CASSILGGQRYGYTF
TRBJ1-2 once TRBV6-5 . TGTGCCAGCAGGGGACTTAAGAACTATGGCTACACCTTC CASRGLKNYGYTF
TRBJ2-7 many TRBV12-3/TRBV12-4 TRBD1 TGTGCCAGCAGCCCGGGACAGGGGGTCCACGAGCAGTACTTC CASSPGQGVHEQYF
TRBJ2-5 . TRBV6-5 . TGTGCCAGCAGTTACCTCGGGGGAGGCAAAGAGACCCAGTACTTC CASSYLGGGKETQYF
TRBJ1-1 . TRBV13 . TGTGCCAGCAGCTTAGCCCCCCTCGGCGGTAACACTGAAGCTTTCTTT CASSLAPLGGNTEAFF
TRBJ2-1 many TRBV11-2 . TGTGCCAGCAGCTTACGGTCCAGCTCTCCGCAACACATGGAGCAGTTCTTC CASSLRSSSPQHMEQFF
TRBJ2-7 few TRBV4-1 TRBD1 TGCGCCAGCAGCCGTCCAGGGGGCTACGAGCAGTACTTC CASSRPGGYEQYF
TRBJ1-5 . TRBV10-2 TRBD1 TGCGCCAGCAGTGACGGGACAGGGTTCAATCAGCCCCAGCATTTT CASSDGTGFNQPQHF
TRBJ2-3 . TRBV9 . TGTGCCAGCAGCGGGGCCCAGACTAGCACAGATACGCAGTATTTT CASSGAQTSTDTQYF
TRBJ2-3 few TRBV19 . TGTGCCAGTACAGCGCAGTCGACAGATACGCAGTATTTT CASTAQSTDTQYF
TRBJ2-3 . TRBV19 TRBD2 TGTGCCAGTAGTATCCTAGCGGGAGAGTTGGATACGCAGTATTTT CASSILAGELDTQYF
TRBJ1-1 medium-sized TRBV7-9 TRBD1 TGTGCCAGCAGCTCCTGGGGGACAGGGCCGGCTTTCTTT CASSSWGTGPAFF
TRBJ2-7 many TRBV5-5 . TGTGCCAGCAGCCTCGGGACTGGTCCCTACGAGCAGTACTTC CASSLGTGPYEQYF
TRBJ2-3 . TRBV25-1 . TGTGCCAGCAGTGAATATAGAGGTAGCACAGATACGCAGTATTTT CASSEYRGSTDTQYF
TRBJ2-3 . TRBV20-1 TRBD2 TGCAGTGCTAGGGGGACTAGCGGGAGTGTCCCAGATACGCAGTATTTT CSARGTSGSVPDTQYF
TRBJ1-6 . TRBV5-4 . TGTGCCAGCAGCTTGGGCACGCTAGGGGCTTCACCCCTCCACTTT CASSLGTLGASPLHF
TRBJ2-7 many TRBV7-8 . TGTGCCAGCAGCTTATCTACAGGGTCAGGCGAGCAGTACTTC CASSLSTGSGEQYF
TRBJ2-3 many TRBV9 TRBD2 TGTGCCAGCAGCGCTAGGACTAGCGGGAGTGCAGATACGCAGTATTTT CASSARTSGSADTQYF
TRBJ1-2 few TRBV4-1 TRBD1 TGCGCCAGCAGCCCCGTCGAGGGGGGACAGGGAAACTATGGCTACACCTTC CASSPVEGGQGNYGYTF
TRBJ2-3 many TRBV10-3 TRBD2 TGTGCCATCAGTGGACTAGCGGGAGGCAGTGGGGATACGCAGTATTTT CAISGLAGGSGDTQYF
TRBJ2-1 . TRBV6-5 TRBD1 TGTGCCAGCAGTTACTCGTTTGGGACAGGGTCTAACAATGAGCAGTTCTTC CASSYSFGTGSNNEQFF
TRBJ2-1 . TRBV13 TRBD2 TGTGCCAGCAGCCAGGGACTAGCGGGAGAACTTGAGCAGTTCTTC CASSQGLAGELEQFF
TRBJ2-7 many TRBV7-2 . TGTGCCAGCAGCCCCGGATTCGTCATCTACGAGCAGTACTTC CASSPGFVIYEQYF
TRBJ1-1 many TRBV11-2 . TGTGCCAGCAGCTTAGGTGTCGCAGCTGAAGCTTTCTTT CASSLGVAAEAFF
TRBJ2-7 . TRBV6-5 . TGTGCCAGCAGCTCAGGGTTCACCTACGAGCAGTACTTC CASSSGFTYEQYF